This T cell receptor (beta chain) originates from a study of cytomegalovirus exposure and HLA in healthy donors. Study findings and constraints: The authors enumerated under 200 TCR beta chains as linked to cytomegalovirus. Most TCR sequences were uncommon, yet certain public TCRs appeared in many donors. A subsequent analysis found that TCR clusters from the first cohort also tended to co-occur in the 120 or so validation repertoires, with 90% to 95% of cluster scores above 0.

From the 120-subject validation cohort, which was separate from the roughly 670-subject first cohort, the donors were drawn. Data came from immunoSEQ multiplex PCR; TCRdb stores just in-frame clones and leaves some out. Of around 250,000 clones detected, nearly 90% appear once; the ten largest clones hold around 0.34%. The CDR3 has 15 amino acids. V lost 6 bases and J lost 4; bases outside the gene matches: 7. Germline loops: CDR1 SNHLY, CDR2 FYNNEI. Points on this clone: The antigen is not known.

This sequence originates from a young woman in good health and CMV-seronegative. Material: PBMCs. The chain has TRBV2 and TRBJ2-3, with 10 positions matching TRBD1. The CDR3 sequence is CASSPGQGGPDTQYF. CDR3 coding DNA: TGTGCCAGCAGCCCAGGACAGGGGGGACCAGATACGCAGTATTTT.